This TCR beta chain originates from a study of response to subunit inactivated influenza vaccine. Study-wide results and caveats: The authors proposed limited new T cell recruitment per seasonal influenza vaccination.

Trimming took off 2 bases at V and 3 bases at J, with 8 bases between the two ends. In germline, CDR1 is MNHEY, CDR2 SVGEGT. This CDR3 contains 14 residues. This clonotype was seen a handful of times. The antigen is unknown. Each CDR3 protein is one row after TCRdb ran MiXCR on the RT-PCR reads. The data hold around 200,000 distinct CDR3 sequences, with nearly 9.5% observed a single time. The chain recombines TRBV6-2 or TRBV6-3 with TRBJ1-5, with D unclear. This specimen consisted of non-naive T cells sorted from PBMCs, obtained on the day of vaccination. The receptor comes from a man aged 50-59 years who received an inactivated influenza vaccine. CDR3 amino acids: CASSYEVNNQPQHF. CDR3 coding DNA: TGTGCCAGCAGTTACGAGGTGAACAATCAGCCCCAGCATTTT.